A selection of T cell receptor beta chains follows, all from one sample in a study of T cells in Graves' hyperthyroidism and ophthalmopathy. TCRdb reprocessed the multiplex PCR reads with MiXCR, giving one entry per CDR3 protein. This sample yields a few hundred thousand distinct CDR3 sequences, of which about 20% are seen a single time; around 62% belongs to the top ten. Sequencing used blood. The receptors were gathered from a man between 25 and 39 years old with Graves' ophthalmopathy. The CDR3 runs from the conserved cysteine through the conserved F or W. D genes are given only for firm matches. Rows may omit the clone size; those that give it use once, few, many or a size class.

J gene: TRBJ2-3; V gene: TRBV7-3; D gene: .; clone size: many; CDR3 DNA: TGTGCCAGCAGCTTACGCGTAGACTCAGATACGCAGTATTTT; CDR3 protein: CASSLRVDSDTQYF
J gene: TRBJ2-7; V gene: TRBV20-1; D gene: TRBD2; clone size: once; CDR3 DNA: TGCAGTGCGGAATCTAGCGGGGCCGGCGAGCAGTACTTC; CDR3 protein: CSAESSGAGEQYF
J gene: TRBJ2-6; V gene: TRBV12-3/TRBV12-4; D gene: .; clone size: many; CDR3 DNA: TGTGCCAGCAGCGTGGGGGCAGTCAGCTCTGGGGCCAACGTCCTGACTTTC; CDR3 protein: CASSVGAVSSGANVLTF
J gene: TRBJ2-1; V gene: TRBV7-9; D gene: .; clone size: few; CDR3 DNA: TGTGCCAGCAGCGAGCTAGCATCCAGCTCCTACAATGAGCAGTTCTTC; CDR3 protein: CASSELASSSYNEQFF
J gene: TRBJ2-1; V gene: TRBV20-1; D gene: TRBD2; clone size: .; CDR3 DNA: TGCAGTGCTAGAGATGAGATAGCGGGAGGTCTTGAGCAGTTCTTC; CDR3 protein: CSARDEIAGGLEQFF
J gene: TRBJ1-2; V gene: TRBV2; D gene: .; clone size: .; CDR3 DNA: TGTGCCAGCAGTGTGGACTGGTTGGGCGGCTACACCTTC; CDR3 protein: CASSVDWLGGYTF
J gene: TRBJ2-1; V gene: TRBV30; D gene: .; clone size: .; CDR3 DNA: TGTGCCTGGAGTCCCACGGGGGAGGAGCAGTTCTTC; CDR3 protein: CAWSPTGEEQFF
J gene: TRBJ2-7; V gene: TRBV5-8; D gene: .; clone size: .; CDR3 DNA: TGTGCCAGCAGGGGACCGGGACCTCAGTGGGAGCAGTACTTC; CDR3 protein: CASRGPGPQWEQYF
J gene: TRBJ2-1; V gene: TRBV5-4; D gene: .; clone size: .; CDR3 DNA: TGTGCCAGCAGCTTGGGCGGCAGGAACGACTACAATGAGCAGTTCTTC; CDR3 protein: CASSLGGRNDYNEQFF
J gene: TRBJ1-1; V gene: TRBV7-9; D gene: .; clone size: once; CDR3 DNA: TGTGCCAGCGAACCAATAGAAGGGAAAATAGCTTTCTTT; CDR3 protein: CASEPIEGKIAFF
J gene: TRBJ2-7; V gene: TRBV7-9; D gene: TRBD2; clone size: .; CDR3 DNA: TGTGCCAGCAGCCCCCGTGAAAGGCGGGAGTCCTCCTACGAGCAGTACTTC; CDR3 protein: CASSPRERRESSYEQYF
J gene: TRBJ1-1; V gene: TRBV2; D gene: .; clone size: few; CDR3 DNA: TGTGCCAGCAGTGGGCCACAGGATACTGAAGCTTTCTTT; CDR3 protein: CASSGPQDTEAFF
J gene: TRBJ2-2; V gene: TRBV29-1; D gene: TRBD2; clone size: few; CDR3 DNA: TGCAGCGTTGAAAAAGGGACTAGCAATGGCGGGGAGCTGTTTTTT; CDR3 protein: CSVEKGTSNGGELFF
J gene: TRBJ2-5; V gene: TRBV5-1; D gene: .; clone size: .; CDR3 DNA: TGCGCCAGCAGCTTGTGGCCGGGAGAGACCCAGTACTTC; CDR3 protein: CASSLWPGETQYF
J gene: TRBJ2-1; V gene: TRBV7-9; D gene: .; clone size: many; CDR3 DNA: TGTGCCAGCAGCTTAGAGGGTGGGTACAATGAGCAGTTCTTC; CDR3 protein: CASSLEGGYNEQFF
J gene: TRBJ2-3; V gene: TRBV24-1; D gene: TRBD1; clone size: few; CDR3 DNA: TGTGCCACCGGGGAGACAGGGGTAGGCACAGATACGCAGTATTTT; CDR3 protein: CATGETGVGTDTQYF
J gene: TRBJ2-3; V gene: TRBV12-3/TRBV12-4; D gene: .; clone size: many; CDR3 DNA: TGTGCCAGCAGCCCGACCGGGGGAACAGATACGCAGTATTTT; CDR3 protein: CASSPTGGTDTQYF
J gene: TRBJ1-1; V gene: TRBV3-1; D gene: TRBD1; clone size: many; CDR3 DNA: TGTGCCAGCAGCGGAACAGGGGGGTGGGACACTGAAGCTTTCTTT; CDR3 protein: CASSGTGGWDTEAFF
J gene: TRBJ1-1; V gene: TRBV27; D gene: .; clone size: few; CDR3 DNA: TGTGCCAGTATGCCCCTATCGTTCTCGAACACTGAAGCTTTCTTT; CDR3 protein: CASMPLSFSNTEAFF
J gene: TRBJ1-2; V gene: TRBV30; D gene: .; clone size: many; CDR3 DNA: TGTGCCTGGAAGACACCTGGAGTGAACTATGGCTACACCTTC; CDR3 protein: CAWKTPGVNYGYTF
J gene: TRBJ1-1; V gene: TRBV10-2; D gene: .; clone size: .; CDR3 DNA: TGCGCCAGCAGTGAGCCCGGGGCACCGCGCACTGAAGCTTTCTTT; CDR3 protein: CASSEPGAPRTEAFF
J gene: TRBJ2-2; V gene: TRBV20-1; D gene: TRBD2; clone size: few; CDR3 DNA: TGCAGTGCTAGACCCAGCGGGAGGACGGCGGGGGAGCTGTTTTTT; CDR3 protein: CSARPSGRTAGELFF
J gene: TRBJ1-2; V gene: TRBV7-2; D gene: .; clone size: .; CDR3 DNA: TGTGCCAGCAGCTTAGTGGGTAACTATGGCTACACCTTC; CDR3 protein: CASSLVGNYGYTF
J gene: TRBJ2-3; V gene: TRBV28; D gene: .; clone size: .; CDR3 DNA: TGTGCCAGCAGTTTAAACTCGGACAGTTCAGATACGCAGTATTTT; CDR3 protein: CASSLNSDSSDTQYF